The subject of this entry is one T cell receptor (beta chain). Its antigen is as yet unknown. These data are taken from a study of radiation and T cells in renal cell carcinoma. Regarding the study as a whole: Intratumoral heterogeneity was not captured in these 0.75 to 1 g regions. Irradiated tumors had higher TCR clonality than control tumors.

The method was immunoSEQ multiplex PCR; TCRdb's version includes in-frame clones alone and lacks a portion of them. The table has around 20,000 clones, approximately 59% seen once. From germline, CDR1 is MNHNS and CDR2 SASEGT. CDR3 length: 15 amino acids. Trimming left V 5 bases short and J 0 bases short, with 13 bases between. Treatment specified: treatment-naive control, cytoreductive nephrectomy. Control tumors came from treatment-naive patients without prior radiation. The patient's renal cell carcinoma had clear cell pathology. This receptor was obtained from a man aged 45-65 years with renal cell carcinoma. The J gene is TRBJ1-2, the V gene TRBV6-1; D not certain. Sequencing was performed on tumor tissue, taken from a patient whose treatment was nephrectomy without radiotherapy. The CDR3 spells CASSSLTSPNYGYTF. The CDR3 DNA reads as TGTGCCAGCAGTAGTCTAACATCGCCTAACTATGGCTACACCTTC.